These 16 T cell receptor beta chains were all obtained from the same sample, sequenced in a study of cytomegalovirus exposure and HLA in healthy donors. The PCR used 60 Vbeta and 13 Jbeta primers. Method: immunoSEQ multiplex PCR; TCRdb's copy keeps in-frame clones and lacks some. The data show 80,000 or so clones, 62% seen once. The source material was PBMCs. Every receptor here comes from a male donor in good health and CMV-seropositive.

This sequence joins TRBV7-9 and TRBJ2-7; TRBD1 agrees at 10 bases. J lost 8 bases, V lost 5 bases, and 12 bases had no gene match. Germline CDR1 is SEHNR and CDR2 is FQNEAQ (reference sequence). CDR3 length: 15 amino acids. The CDR3 sequence is CASSPRPGTGVKQYF. DNA of the CDR3: TGTGCCAGCAGCCCTCGTCCCGGGACAGGGGTCAAGCAGTACTTC. The full variable domain, its missing parts supplied by reference TRBV7-9 and TRBJ2-7, is DTGVSQNPRHKITKRGQNVTFRCDPISEHNRLYWYRQTLGQGPEFLTYFQNEAQLEKSRLLSDRFSAERPKGSFSTLEIQRTEQGDSAMYLCASSPRPGTGVKQYFGPGTRLTVT.

The chain employs TRBV19 and TRBJ2-7; a possible D gene is TRBD1 (6 bases). This CDR3 comprises 13 residues. V was cut by 5 bases and J by 1 base, with 9 bases left in between. The germline CDR1 and CDR2 sequences are LNHDA and SQIVND (reference sequence). CDR3: CASSVGQSYEQYF. CDR3 DNA: TGTGCCAGTAGTGTCGGACAGTCCTACGAGCAGTACTTC. Drawing the rest from reference TRBV19 and TRBJ2-7, the complete variable domain is DGGITQSPKYLFRKEGQNVTLSCEQNLNHDAMYWYRQDPGQGLRLIYYSQIVNDFQKGDIAEGYSVSREKKESFPLTVTSAQKNPTAFYLCASSVGQSYEQYFGPGTRLTVT.

The rearrangement links TRBV19 to TRBJ2-5; no definite D call. Trimming removed 0 bases from V and 3 bases from J, with 8 bases in between. CDR3 length equals 14 residues. Germline V gene lookup returns CDR1 LNHDA and CDR2 SQIVND (reference sequence). DNA for the CDR3: TGTGCCAGTAGTATAGATCACAGAGAAGAGACCCAGTACTTC. Its protein is CASSIDHREETQYF.

This clone occurred a few times. The chain combines TRBV9 with TRBJ1-1; 7 bases match TRBD1. The length of the CDR3 is 15 residues. Germline CDR1 is SGDLS and CDR2 is YYNGEE. The V gene end was trimmed by 0 bases and the J gene end by 4 bases; junction bases not matched to a gene: 6. The DNA for the CDR3 is TGTGCCAGCAGCGTAGATCCATCAGGGGGCACTGAAGCTTTCTTT. Its translation is CASSVDPSGGTEAFF.

V and J are TRBV9 and TRBJ2-3, with 7 bases lining up with TRBD2. Per the germline V gene, CDR1 is SGDLS and CDR2 is YYNGEE. V gave up 7 bases and J gave up 7 bases; unmatched junction bases: 9. The CDR3 totals 13 residues. In nucleotides, the CDR3 is TGTGCCAGCGGTGGTCGGGGGGAACATACGCAGTATTTT. It encodes CASGGRGEHTQYF.

The V and J genes are TRBV15 and TRBJ2-2; 10 nucleotides agree with TRBD2. Germline V lookup: CDR1 LNHNV, CDR2 YYDKDF (reference sequence). The CDR3 has 16 amino acids. V lost 5 bases, J lost 7 bases, and 10 bases stayed unmatched. The CDR3 sequence: CATSVYLAGAVGELFF. As DNA, the CDR3 is TGTGCCACCAGCGTCTACCTAGCGGGAGCGGTCGGGGAGCTGTTTTTT. Drawing the rest from reference TRBV15 and TRBJ2-2, the complete variable domain is DAMVIQNPRYQVTQFGKPVTLSCSQTLNHNVMYWYQQKSSQAPKLLFHYYDKDFNNEADTPDNFQSRRPNTSFCFLDIRSPGLGDTAMYLCATSVYLAGAVGELFFGEGSRLTVL.

The sample holds a few counts of this clone. The V gene is TRBV19, the J gene TRBJ1-4; D is unclear. This CDR3 has 15 residues. The ends were cut back, 3 bases at V and 0 bases at J, with 8 bases in the middle. The germline gives CDR1 LNHDA, CDR2 SQIVND (reference sequence). The CDR3 DNA reads TGTGCCAGTAGTATTGGAGCTACAACTAATGAAAAACTGTTTTTT. This encodes CASSIGATTNEKLFF.

The chain uses TRBV2 and TRBJ2-1, with D tentatively TRBD2 (5 bases). CDR3 length equals 11 residues. CDR1 and CDR2 from the germline V gene are SNHLY and FYNNEI. This CDR3 reads CVGGSYNEQFF. CDR3 DNA: TGTGTCGGAGGATCCTACAATGAGCAGTTCTTC. The full variable domain, its missing parts supplied by reference TRBV2 and TRBJ2-1, is EPEVTQTPSHQVTQMGQEVILRCVPISNHLYFYWYRQILGQKVEFLVSFYNNEISEKSEIFDDQFSVERPDGSNFTLKIRSTKLEDSAMYFCVGGSYNEQFFGPGTRLTVL.

The genes are TRBV27 and TRBJ2-5, with TRBD2 matching 9 bases. The J call may not be correct, given that the DNA end is closer to TRBJ2-7. The CDR3 sequence is 14 residues long. From germline, CDR1 is MNHEY and CDR2 SMNVEV (reference sequence). The CDR3 coding sequence is TGTGCCAGCAGTTTAACTAGCGGGCCCTACGAGCAGTACTTC. This codes for CASSLTSGPYEQYF.

The V call is TRBV5-4, the J call TRBJ1-1, with D possibly being TRBD1 (5 bases). This CDR3 comprises 15 residues. In germline, CDR1 is SGHNT, CDR2 YYREEE (reference sequence). Trimming removed 4 bases at V and 1 base at J, with 14 bases between. The CDR3 protein is CASSRGGLANTEAFF. Here the CDR3 DNA reads TGTGCCAGCAGCCGGGGGGGGTTGGCGAACACTGAAGCTTTCTTT.

The J gene is TRBJ2-1, the V gene TRBV28, with TRBD1 matching 10 bases. The CDR3 contains 14 residues. The germline CDR1 and CDR2 sequences are MDHEN and SYDVKM. With 6 bases clipped from V and 7 bases from J, the junction kept 6 bases outside the gene matches. The DNA for the CDR3 is TGTGCCAGCAGACCTCCGGGACAGGGGAATGAGCAGTTCTTC. It translates to CASRPPGQGNEQFF. Full variable domain (remainder filled in from reference TRBV28 and TRBJ2-1): DVKVTQSSRYLVKRTGEKVFLECVQDMDHENMFWYRQDPGLGLRLIYFSYDVKMKEKGDIPEGYSVSREKKERFSLILESASTNQTSMYLCASRPPGQGNEQFFGPGTRLTVL.

This chain links TRBV10-3 with TRBJ2-6; D may be TRBD1 (6 bases). V lost 4 bases to trimming and J lost 0 bases, with 7 bases between them. This CDR3 spans 15 amino acids. CDR1 is ENHRY and CDR2 is SYGVKD in the germline V gene. The CDR3 region is CAISVQGSGANVLTF. CDR3 sequence (DNA): TGTGCCATCAGTGTACAGGGCTCTGGGGCCAACGTCCTGACTTTC.

This clone showed up just once. One junction end disagrees with the germline gene, perhaps due to a read error. The V call is TRBV28, the J call TRBJ1-2; TRBD1 matches 12 bases. The CDR3 has 15 residues. Germline V gene sequence: CDR1 MDHEN, CDR2 SYDVKM. CDR3 nucleotide sequence: TGTGCCAGCAGTCCGGGACAGGGGGCAAACTATAGCTACACCTTC. Its protein is CASSPGQGANYSYTF.

This sequence joins TRBV6-1 and TRBJ2-1; TRBD2 agrees at 9 bases. Germline V gives CDR1 MNHNS, CDR2 SASEGT. With 8 bases clipped from V and 6 bases from J, the junction kept 11 bases outside the gene matches. The length of the CDR3 is 15 residues. This chain's CDR3 is CASEGGRAAFNEQFF. The CDR3 region has the DNA TGTGCCAGCGAAGGCGGGAGGGCAGCTTTCAATGAGCAGTTCTTC.

The CDR3 DNA reads as TGTGCCAGCAGTCCTCGGACAGGGGGGCCACTCCACACCTTC. As protein: CASSPRTGGPLHTF. This chain uses TRBV27 with TRBJ1-2, with 10 nucleotides matching TRBD1. CDR1 MNHEY and CDR2 SMNVEV come from the germline V gene (reference sequence). The CDR3 contains 14 residues. V lost 5 bases, J lost 12 bases, and 12 bases stayed unmatched.

This clone turned up a few times. The chain joins TRBV6-5 to TRBJ1-6, with TRBD1 as a possible D gene (6 bases). The CDR3 contains 14 residues. V was trimmed by 4 bases and J by 8 bases, leaving 12 bases between them. Germline V gene lookup returns CDR1 MNHEY and CDR2 SVGAGI. CDR3 region: CASSSPDSHSPLHF. The CDR3, as DNA: TGTGCCAGCAGTTCCCCGGACAGCCATTCACCCCTCCACTTT.